This T cell receptor (beta chain) was recorded in a study of T cell changes during pregnancy in multiple sclerosis. Germline V gene data show CDR1 as SGHVS and CDR2 as FNYEAQ. The CDR3 sequence is 20 residues long. V gave up 0 bases and J gave up 3 bases; unmatched junction bases: 15. The protocol was immunoSEQ multiplex PCR, while the TCRdb copy is restricted to in-frame clones and leaves out a portion. This table has over 90,000 clones, 92% appearing once. The receptor was isolated from a female donor with multiple sclerosis, enrolled in a pregnancy study. The starting material was peripheral blood, obtained after pregnancy. The gene calls are TRBV7-6 and TRBJ2-3; TRBD2 aligns across 10 bases. This CDR3 reads CASSLAPPSGGFGWTDTQYF. In DNA, the CDR3 is TGTGCCAGCAGCTTAGCACCTCCTAGCGGGGGATTTGGGTGGACAGATACGCAGTATTTT.